This T cell receptor beta chain derives from a study of control samples from healthy donors and cancer patients. Repertoires were generated with immunoSEQ multiplex PCR, while TCRdb's copy carries only in-frame clones and drops some. Among some 73,000 clones listed, about 95% were seen once. Germline values: CDR1 MNHEY, CDR2 SVGAGI. This CDR3 has 13 residues. Losses at the gene ends were 4 bases for V and 14 bases for J; bases not matched to a gene: 10. The TCR comes from a woman between 35 and 50 years old in good health. This chain connects TRBV6-5 to TRBJ1-5; TRBD1 matches at 8 bases. Source material: blood. CDR3 loop: CASSLTPGQVKHF. The CDR3 DNA is TGTGCCAGCAGTTTAACACCGGGACAGGTGAAGCATTTT.